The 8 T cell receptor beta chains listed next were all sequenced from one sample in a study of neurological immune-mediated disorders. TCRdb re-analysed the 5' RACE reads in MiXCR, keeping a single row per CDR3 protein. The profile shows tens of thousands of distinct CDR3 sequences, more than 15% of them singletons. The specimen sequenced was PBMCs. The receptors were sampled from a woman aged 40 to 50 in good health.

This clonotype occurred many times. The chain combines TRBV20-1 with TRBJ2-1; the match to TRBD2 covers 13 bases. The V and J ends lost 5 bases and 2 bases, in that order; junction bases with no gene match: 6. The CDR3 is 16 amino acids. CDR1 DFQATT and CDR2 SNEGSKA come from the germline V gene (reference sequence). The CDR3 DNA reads TGCAGTGCTCAGAGACTAGCGGGGGGTCCCTACAATGAGCAGTTCTTC. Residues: CSAQRLAGGPYNEQFF.

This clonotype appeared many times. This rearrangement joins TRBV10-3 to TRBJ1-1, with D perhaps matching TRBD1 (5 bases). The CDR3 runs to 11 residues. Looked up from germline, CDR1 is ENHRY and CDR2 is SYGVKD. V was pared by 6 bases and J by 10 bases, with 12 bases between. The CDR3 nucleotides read TGTGCCATCAGGGGACCACAAGCAGCTTTCTTT. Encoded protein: CAIRGPQAAFF.

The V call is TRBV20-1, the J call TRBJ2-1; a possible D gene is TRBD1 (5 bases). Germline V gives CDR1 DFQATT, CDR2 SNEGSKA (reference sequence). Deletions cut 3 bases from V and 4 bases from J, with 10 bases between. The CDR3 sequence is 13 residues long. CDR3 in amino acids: CSASGDSYNEQFF. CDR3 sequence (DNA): TGCAGTGCTAGCGGAGACAGTTACAATGAGCAGTTCTTC.

The CDR3 DNA reads as TGCGCCAGCAGCTTGGAGGGGAGTAGCGGGGTTCTACATGATGAGCAGTTCTTC. Translated: CASSLEGSSGVLHDEQFF. The V and J genes are TRBV5-1 and TRBJ2-1; 8 nucleotides align to TRBD2. The germline CDR1 and CDR2 sequences are SGHRS and YFSETQ. V was clipped by 0 bases and J by 8 bases; unmatched bases: 16. The CDR3 covers 18 residues.

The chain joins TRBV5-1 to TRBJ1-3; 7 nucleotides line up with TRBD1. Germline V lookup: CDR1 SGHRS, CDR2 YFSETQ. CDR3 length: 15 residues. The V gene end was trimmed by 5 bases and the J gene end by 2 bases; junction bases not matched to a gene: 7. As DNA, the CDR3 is TGCGCCAGCAGTGGAACAGGGGTCCCTGGAAACACCATATATTTT. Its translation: CASSGTGVPGNTIYF.

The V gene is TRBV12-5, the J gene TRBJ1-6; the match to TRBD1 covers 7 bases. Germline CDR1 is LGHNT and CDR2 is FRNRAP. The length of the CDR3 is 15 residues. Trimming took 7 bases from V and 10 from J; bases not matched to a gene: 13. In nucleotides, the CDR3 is TGTGCTAGTGCCCCAAACGAGGGGGCCCGATCACCCCTCCACTTT. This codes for CASAPNEGARSPLHF.

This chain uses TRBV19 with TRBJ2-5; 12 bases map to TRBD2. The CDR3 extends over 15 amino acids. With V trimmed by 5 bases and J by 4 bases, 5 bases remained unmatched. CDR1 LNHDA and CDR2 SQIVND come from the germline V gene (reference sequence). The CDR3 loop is CASSRASGGGETQYF. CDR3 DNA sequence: TGTGCCAGTAGTCGGGCTAGCGGGGGGGGAGAGACCCAGTACTTC.

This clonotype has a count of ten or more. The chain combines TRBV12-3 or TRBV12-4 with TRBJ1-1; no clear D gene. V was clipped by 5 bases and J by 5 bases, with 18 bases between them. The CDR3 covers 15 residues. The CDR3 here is CASSGGWWQKTEAFF. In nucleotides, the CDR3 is TGTGCCAGCAGTGGTGGCTGGTGGCAGAAGACTGAAGCTTTCTTT.